The rows below give T cell receptor beta chains drawn from one sample of a study of blood T cell repertoires in COVID-19. Using immunoSEQ multiplex PCR, the repertoire was profiled, and TCRdb retains in-frame clones only, with some absent. Of about 280,000 clones listed, more than 75% are singletons. Sequenced material: PBMCs or T cells enriched from blood (not recorded which). These receptors were obtained from a woman aged 55-75 years in a cohort exposed to, infected with or recovered from COVID-19 (not recorded which). CDR3s include the opening cysteine and the closing phenylalanine or tryptophan. The order of the fields is D gene, J gene, V gene, clone size, CDR3 protein, CDR3 DNA. A D gene is named only where the DNA matches it firmly. Clone size is stated in some rows and not others, as once, few, many or a class when expanded.

D: NA
J: TRBJ1-2
V: TRBV5-1
size: NA
CDR3: CASSLGQYGYTF
DNA: TGCGCCAGCAGCCTCGGACAGTATGGCTACACCTTC

D: TRBD1
J: TRBJ1-6
V: TRBV9
size: NA
CDR3: CASSLGQGGSPLHF
DNA: TGTGCCAGCAGCCTGGGACAGGGGGGATCACCCCTCCACTTT

D: NA
J: TRBJ1-6
V: TRBV7-9
size: few
CDR3: CASSLEGGDSPLHF
DNA: TGTGCCAGCAGCTTAGAGGGGGGGGATTCACCCCTCCACTTT

D: TRBD2
J: TRBJ2-5
V: TRBV13
size: few
CDR3: CASSSISSGRPPKETQYF
DNA: TGTGCCAGCAGCTCCATATCAAGCGGGAGGCCGCCCAAAGAGACCCAGTACTTC

D: TRBD2
J: TRBJ2-3
V: TRBV5-1
size: NA
CDR3: CASRPGLAGSPQYF
DNA: TGCGCCAGCAGACCGGGACTAGCGGGATCGCCGCAGTATTTT

D: TRBD2
J: TRBJ2-7
V: TRBV19
size: NA
CDR3: CASSISGTRVREQYF
DNA: TGTGCCAGTAGTATATCCGGGACTAGAGTCCGCGAGCAGTACTTC

D: NA
J: TRBJ2-4
V: TRBV30
size: NA
CDR3: CAWSVGQGSLLNIQYF
DNA: TGTGCCTGGAGTGTCGGGCAGGGGTCGCTTTTAAACATTCAGTACTTC

D: TRBD1
J: TRBJ2-5
V: TRBV7-8
size: NA
CDR3: CASSLATGVRETQYF
DNA: TGTGCCAGCAGCTTAGCGACAGGGGTTAGGGAGACCCAGTACTTC

D: NA
J: TRBJ2-3
V: TRBV3-1/TRBV3-2
size: NA
CDR3: CASSQETGIDTQYF
DNA: TGTGCCAGCAGCCAAGAGACAGGTATAGATACGCAGTATTTT

D: TRBD2
J: TRBJ2-7
V: TRBV5-1
size: NA
CDR3: CASSLLAGGQYASSYEQYF
DNA: TGCGCCAGCAGCTTACTAGCGGGAGGTCAATACGCTAGCTCCTACGAGCAGTACTTC

D: NA
J: TRBJ1-1
V: TRBV19
size: NA
CDR3: CASSLRVLTVNTEAFF
DNA: TGTGCCAGTAGTCTCCGGGTCCTCACGGTGAACACTGAAGCTTTCTTT

D: TRBD1
J: TRBJ2-7
V: TRBV28
size: once
CDR3: CASKQPGQGPHEQYF
DNA: TGTGCCAGCAAACAACCGGGACAGGGTCCCCACGAGCAGTACTTC

D: NA
J: TRBJ2-7
V: TRBV19
size: NA
CDR3: CASSILGANIVYEQYF
DNA: TGTGCCAGTAGTATTTTGGGGGCTAATATAGTCTACGAGCAGTACTTC

D: TRBD1
J: TRBJ1-5
V: TRBV6-2/TRBV6-3
size: NA
CDR3: CASSYPGQGFHRNQPQHF
DNA: TGTGCCAGCAGTTACCCGGGACAGGGCTTTCATCGCAATCAGCCCCAGCATTTT

D: TRBD2
J: TRBJ2-7
V: TRBV6-2/TRBV6-3
size: NA
CDR3: CASSRPGLDTYEQYF
DNA: TGTGCCAGCAGTAGACCGGGACTAGACACCTACGAGCAGTACTTC